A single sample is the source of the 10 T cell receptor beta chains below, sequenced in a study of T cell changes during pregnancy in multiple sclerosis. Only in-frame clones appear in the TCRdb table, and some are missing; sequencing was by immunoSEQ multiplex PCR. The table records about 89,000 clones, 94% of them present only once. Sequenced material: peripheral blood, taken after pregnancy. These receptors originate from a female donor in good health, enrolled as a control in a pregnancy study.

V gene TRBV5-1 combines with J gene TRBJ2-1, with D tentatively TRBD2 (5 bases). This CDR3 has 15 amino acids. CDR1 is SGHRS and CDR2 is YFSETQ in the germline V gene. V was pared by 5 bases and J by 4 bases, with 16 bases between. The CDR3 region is CASRAWLADYNEQFF. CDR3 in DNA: TGCGCCAGCAGGGCCTGGCTAGCAGATTACAATGAGCAGTTCTTC.

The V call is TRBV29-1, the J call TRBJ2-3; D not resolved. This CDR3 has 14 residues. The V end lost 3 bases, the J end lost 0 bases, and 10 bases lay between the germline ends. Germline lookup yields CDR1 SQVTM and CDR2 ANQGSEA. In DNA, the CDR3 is TGCAGCGTTGACTCCCAACGGAGCACAGATACGCAGTATTTT. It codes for CSVDSQRSTDTQYF.

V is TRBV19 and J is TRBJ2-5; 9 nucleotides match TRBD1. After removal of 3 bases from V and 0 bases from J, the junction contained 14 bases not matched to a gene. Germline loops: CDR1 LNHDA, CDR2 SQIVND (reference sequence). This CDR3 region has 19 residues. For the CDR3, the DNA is TGTGCCAGTAGTATGATTCTGGGGACAGGGCGAGGGTACCAAGAGACCCAGTACTTC. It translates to CASSMILGTGRGYQETQYF.

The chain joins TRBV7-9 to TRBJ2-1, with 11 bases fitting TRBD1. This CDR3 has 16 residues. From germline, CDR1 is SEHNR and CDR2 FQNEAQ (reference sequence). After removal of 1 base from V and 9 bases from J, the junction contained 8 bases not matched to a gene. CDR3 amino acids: CASSLVLGQGAGEQFF. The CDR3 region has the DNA TGTGCCAGCAGCTTAGTATTAGGACAGGGGGCTGGTGAGCAGTTCTTC.

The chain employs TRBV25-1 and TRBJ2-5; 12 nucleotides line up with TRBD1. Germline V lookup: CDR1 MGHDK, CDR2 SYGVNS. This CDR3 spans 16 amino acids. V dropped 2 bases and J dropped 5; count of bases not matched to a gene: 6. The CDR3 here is CASSEGGTGGAETQYF. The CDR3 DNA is TGTGCCAGCAGTGAAGGCGGGACAGGGGGCGCGGAGACCCAGTACTTC.

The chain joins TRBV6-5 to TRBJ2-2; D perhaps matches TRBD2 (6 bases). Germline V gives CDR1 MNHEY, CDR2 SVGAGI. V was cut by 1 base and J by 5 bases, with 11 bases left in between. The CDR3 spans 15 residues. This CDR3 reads CASSYLMRGTGELFF. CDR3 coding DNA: TGTGCCAGCAGTTACTTAATGCGGGGTACCGGGGAGCTGTTTTTT.

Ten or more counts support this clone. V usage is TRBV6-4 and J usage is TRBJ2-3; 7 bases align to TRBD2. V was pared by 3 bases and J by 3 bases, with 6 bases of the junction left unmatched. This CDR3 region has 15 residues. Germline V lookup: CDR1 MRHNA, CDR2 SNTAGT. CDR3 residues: CASSEGGRETDTQYF. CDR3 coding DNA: TGTGCCAGCAGTGAGGGCGGGAGAGAAACAGATACGCAGTATTTT.

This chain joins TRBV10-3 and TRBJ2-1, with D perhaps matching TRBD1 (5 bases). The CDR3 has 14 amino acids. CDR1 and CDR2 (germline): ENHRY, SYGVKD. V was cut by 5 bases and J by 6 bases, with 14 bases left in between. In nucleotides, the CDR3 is TGTGCCATCAGTTTGACAGCAGGCGGCAATGAGCAGTTCTTC. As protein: CAISLTAGGNEQFF.

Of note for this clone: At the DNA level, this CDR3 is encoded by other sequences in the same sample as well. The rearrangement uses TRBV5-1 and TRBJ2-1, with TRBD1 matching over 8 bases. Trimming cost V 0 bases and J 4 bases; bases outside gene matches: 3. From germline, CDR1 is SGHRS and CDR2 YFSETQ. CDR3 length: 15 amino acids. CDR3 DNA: TGCGCCAGCAGCTTGGGCCAGGGGGCGTACAATGAGCAGTTCTTC. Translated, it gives CASSLGQGAYNEQFF.

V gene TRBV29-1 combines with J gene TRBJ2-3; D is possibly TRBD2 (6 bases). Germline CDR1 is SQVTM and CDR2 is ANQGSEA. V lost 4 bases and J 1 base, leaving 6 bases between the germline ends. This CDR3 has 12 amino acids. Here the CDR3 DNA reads TGCAGCGTTGCTAGCGGCACAGATACGCAGTATTTT. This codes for CSVASGTDTQYF.